This T cell receptor (beta chain) is from a study of blood T cell repertoires in COVID-19. Across the study: T cells, B-cell-depleted T cells, or PBMCs provided the cDNA or gDNA that served as material.

Measured with immunoSEQ multiplex PCR; TCRdb has only the in-frame clones, and not every one. The sample shows about 240,000 clones, 87% of them seen only once. The CDR3 totals 16 residues. V lost 6 bases to trimming and J lost 1 base, with 19 bases between them. CDR1 and CDR2 (germline): MRHNA, SNTAGT. V is TRBV6-4 and J is TRBJ2-7, with D possibly TRBD1 on 6 matching bases. The origin of this receptor is a man between 60 and 75 years old who had recovered from COVID-19. Sequencing was done on a sample of peripheral blood. The DNA for the CDR3 is TGTGCCAGCAGCTCCTCTTCGACAGGAATATCCTACGAGCAGTACGTC. It encodes CASSSSSTGISYEQYV.